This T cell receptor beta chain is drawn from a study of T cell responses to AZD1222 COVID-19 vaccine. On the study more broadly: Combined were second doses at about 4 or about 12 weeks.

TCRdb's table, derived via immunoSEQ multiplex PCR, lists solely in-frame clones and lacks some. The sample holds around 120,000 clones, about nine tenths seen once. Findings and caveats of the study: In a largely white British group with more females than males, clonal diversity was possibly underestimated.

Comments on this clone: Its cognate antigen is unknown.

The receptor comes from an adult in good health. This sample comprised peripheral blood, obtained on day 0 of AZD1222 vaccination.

The CDR3 sequence: CASSSTDTTNEKLFF. In DNA form, the CDR3 reads TGTGCCAGCAGCTCCACAGACACAACTAATGAAAAACTGTTTTTT. V gene TRBV28 combines with J gene TRBJ1-4; D is unresolved. Trimming took off 6 bases at V and 0 bases at J, with 11 bases between the two ends. The germline CDR1 and CDR2 sequences are MDHEN and SYDVKM. The CDR3 runs to 15 residues. The full variable domain, rest sourced from reference TRBV28 and TRBJ1-4, is DVKVTQSSRYLVKRTGEKVFLECVQDMDHENMFWYRQDPGLGLRLIYFSYDVKMKEKGDIPEGYSVSREKKERFSLILESASTNQTSMYLCASSSTDTTNEKLFFGSGTQLSVL.